The table lists the clone carrying this T cell receptor beta chain with many counts. There were TCR beta CDR3 regions amplified from RNA transcripts. A first-round RT-PCR of the TCR CDR3 used the HTBI primer set. TCRdb reprocessed the multiplex PCR reads with MiXCR, giving one entry per CDR3 protein. The data show roughly 420,000 distinct CDR3 sequences, with about 15% seen just once and roughly 8% held by the top ten. This sample stems from a study of T cells in Graves' hyperthyroidism and ophthalmopathy. Overall study: Prior to any treatment, at the point of initial diagnosis, peripheral blood was collected.

Trimming took 4 bases from V and 2 from J, leaving 15 bases between them. This CDR3 region has 16 residues. Newly diagnosed hyperthyroidism patients aged 18 to 65 years had disease lasting under 2 months. Patients were excluded for uncontrolled infection, other autoimmune disease, pregnancy or lactation. Sequenced input: blood. This TCR was recovered from a young woman with Graves' hyperthyroidism. The V and J genes are TRBV6-7 and TRBJ1-5; D gene unclear. TRBV6-7 counts as an open reading frame of uncertain function. The CDR3 DNA reads TGTGCCAGCAGTTTTGTCGGGAAAGAAGGCAATCAGCCCCAGCATTTT. Translation: CASSFVGKEGNQPQHF.